Sequencing of this T cell receptor (beta chain) was carried out in a study of T cell responses to AZD1222 COVID-19 vaccine. Study-level findings and limits: Targeting of unmutated variant regions was reportedly seen in nearly half of spike-specific TCRs. CD4 TCRs associated with vaccination spanned spike, dominating at 160-218 and 743-854. Only a handful of individuals given AZD1222 were seropositive at baseline.

Sequencing used immunoSEQ multiplex PCR; TCRdb keeps in-frame clones, though not all of them. There are 110,000 to 150,000 clones in the sample; approximately 90% occur only once, and less than 2% lies in the top ten. Note on this clone: Antigen: not known.

CDR1 and CDR2 from the germline V gene are SGHAT and FQNNGV. The CDR3 runs 15 residues. After removal of 5 bases from V and 4 bases from J, the junction contained 8 bases not matched to a gene. This sequence originates from an adult who received the AZD1222 COVID-19 vaccine. This chain uses TRBV11-2 with TRBJ2-3, with 8 positions matching TRBD2. The sequencing used peripheral blood, collected 28 days after the second AZD1222 dose. The CDR3 reads CASSPRTSFADTQYF. The CDR3 nucleotides are TGTGCCAGCAGCCCCCGGACTAGCTTTGCAGATACGCAGTATTTT.